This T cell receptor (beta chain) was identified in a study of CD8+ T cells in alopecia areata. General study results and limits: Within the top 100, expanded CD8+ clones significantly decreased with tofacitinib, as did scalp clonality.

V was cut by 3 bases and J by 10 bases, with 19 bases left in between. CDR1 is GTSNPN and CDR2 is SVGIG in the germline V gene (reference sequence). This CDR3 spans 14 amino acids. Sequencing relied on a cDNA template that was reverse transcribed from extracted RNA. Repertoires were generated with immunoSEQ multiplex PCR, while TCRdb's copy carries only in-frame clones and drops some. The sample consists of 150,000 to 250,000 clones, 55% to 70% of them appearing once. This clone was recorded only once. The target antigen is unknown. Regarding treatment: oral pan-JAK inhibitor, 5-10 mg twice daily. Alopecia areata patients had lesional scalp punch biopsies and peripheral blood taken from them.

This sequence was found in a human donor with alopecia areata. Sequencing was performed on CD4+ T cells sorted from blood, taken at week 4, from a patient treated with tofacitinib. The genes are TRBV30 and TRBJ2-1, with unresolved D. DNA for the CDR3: TGTGCCTGGAGAGAAGCCGGCGGCCGCGGCGAGCAGTTCTTC. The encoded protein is CAWREAGGRGEQFF.